This TCR beta chain stems from a study of cytomegalovirus exposure and HLA in healthy donors. V gave up 2 bases and J gave up 0 bases, with 6 bases separating them. This CDR3 has 14 amino acids. The germline V gene encodes CDR1 MNHEY and CDR2 SVGAGI. Use of 60 Vbeta and 13 Jbeta primers characterized the PCR. Sequenced by immunoSEQ multiplex PCR; TCRdb stores in-frame clones only, minus some. This sample's clone table lists around 100,000 clones. As concerns this clone: The sample contains more than one DNA sequence encoding this CDR3.

The source is a man between 50 and 59 years old in good health and CMV-seronegative. The sequencing sample was made of PBMCs. This chain links TRBV6-5 with TRBJ2-3, with D maybe TRBD2 (6 bases). For the CDR3, the DNA is TGTGCCAGCAGTTACGGGGGGAGCACAGATACGCAGTATTTT. Its translation: CASSYGGSTDTQYF.